Following are 26 T cell receptor beta chains from one sample sequenced in a study of T cell responses to AZD1222 COVID-19 vaccine. Libraries were prepared by immunoSEQ multiplex PCR; TCRdb keeps only in-frame clonotypes and omits some of them. The sample has fewer than 110,000 clones; 80% to 95% are singletons. Source: peripheral blood, taken 28 days after the second AZD1222 dose. These receptors came from an adult who received the AZD1222 COVID-19 vaccine.

This clone occurred a few times. The rearrangement links TRBV18 to TRBJ2-2, with D possibly matching TRBD2 (6 bases). CDR1 and CDR2 from the germline V gene are KGHSH and LQKENI. The CDR3 loop spans 16 amino acids. The ends were cut back, 0 bases at V and 3 bases at J, with 11 bases in the middle. The CDR3 sequence: CASSPPLSGYTGELFF. DNA for the CDR3: TGTGCCAGCTCACCACCTCTTAGCGGTTACACCGGGGAGCTGTTTTTT.

The chain has TRBV7-8 and TRBJ2-5; perhaps TRBD2 as D (6 bases). The CDR3 length is 10 residues. Trimming took 5 bases from V and 14 from J, leaving 12 bases between them. Per the germline V gene, CDR1 is SGHVS and CDR2 is FQNEAQ. The CDR3 nucleotides are TGTGCCAGCAGCCCGGGACTCCTATACTTC. Protein product: CASSPGLLYF. The full variable domain, with the rest looked up from reference TRBV7-8 and TRBJ2-5, is GAGVSQSPRYKVAKRGQDVALRCDPISGHVSLFWYQQALGQGPEFLTYFQNEAQLDKSGLPSDRFFAERPEGSVSTLKIQRTQQEDSAVYLCASSPGLLYFGPGTRLLVL.

The chain uses TRBV6-1 and TRBJ1-2, with TRBD1 identical over 9 bases. V was clipped by 4 bases and J by 0 bases; unmatched bases: 9. CDR3 size: 17 residues. Per the germline V gene, CDR1 is MNHNS and CDR2 is SASEGT. CDR3 loop: CASSGGTGLGANYGYTF. The CDR3 coding sequence is TGTGCCAGCAGTGGAGGGACAGGGTTAGGGGCTAACTATGGCTACACCTTC.

This chain links TRBV23-1 with TRBJ1-3; TRBD1 aligns across 7 bases. TRBV23-1 is recorded as an ORF, its role being uncertain. J lost 4 bases, V lost 2 bases, and 11 bases had no gene match. This CDR3 has 17 residues. The CDR3 nucleotides are TGCGCCAGCAGTCAAAGATCAGGGGGGCTAGGAGGAAACACCATATATTTT. The encoded protein is CASSQRSGGLGGNTIYF.

The V call is TRBV7-6, the J call TRBJ1-3; 11 bases are a match to TRBD1. There are 16 residues in the CDR3. The trim removed 5 bases at V and 3 bases at J, leaving 6 bases unmatched. Germline lookup yields CDR1 SGHVS and CDR2 FNYEAQ. Here the CDR3 DNA reads TGTGCCAGCAGCACCCGGACAGGGGGCTTTGGAAACACCATATATTTT. This codes for CASSTRTGGFGNTIYF.

CDR3 amino acids: CASSPGSDPEAFF. For the CDR3, the DNA is TGTGCCAGCAGCCCCGGCTCGGACCCTGAAGCTTTCTTT. The chain recombines TRBV5-4 with TRBJ1-1, with D hard to call. The CDR3 spans 13 residues. Germline V gene sequence: CDR1 SGHNT, CDR2 YYREEE (reference sequence). Trimming pared 4 bases from V and 6 bases from J, leaving 13 bases between.

This chain connects TRBV5-6 to TRBJ1-1; 7 bases map to TRBD1. Trimming took 4 bases from V and 8 from J; bases not matched to a gene: 8. This CDR3 has 13 amino acids. Germline V lookup: CDR1 SGHDT, CDR2 YYEEEE. CDR3 amino acids: CASSPTPGQEAFF. The CDR3 bases are TGTGCCAGCAGCCCGACCCCGGGACAGGAAGCTTTCTTT.

The V and J genes are TRBV7-6 and TRBJ2-1; 9 positions match TRBD1. CDR1 is SGHVS and CDR2 is FNYEAQ in the germline V gene. With V trimmed by 6 bases and J by 10 bases, 4 bases remained unmatched. The CDR3 is 12 residues long. Here the CDR3 DNA reads TGTGCCAGCAGGGCAGGACAGGGGGAGCAGTTCTTC. Translating it yields CASRAGQGEQFF.

This chain uses TRBV2 with TRBJ1-5, with TRBD1 matching over 8 bases. The CDR3 has 15 amino acids. Germline trimming cut 5 bases from V and 9 bases from J; bases unmatched to any gene: 12. Germline CDR1 and CDR2: SNHLY and FYNNEI. The DNA for the CDR3 is TGTGCCAGCAGTCGGGACAGGTCCCCAACGGGGCCCCAGCATTTT. Amino acids: CASSRDRSPTGPQHF.

The chain joins TRBV25-1 to TRBJ1-3, with TRBD1 identical over 8 bases. Trimming took 5 bases from V and 4 from J; bases not matched to a gene: 10. The CDR3 loop spans 16 amino acids. In germline, CDR1 is MGHDK, CDR2 SYGVNS. CDR3 amino acids: CASSPDQGALGNTIYF. The DNA for the CDR3 is TGTGCCAGCAGTCCTGACCAGGGGGCGCTGGGAAACACCATATATTTT.

V gene TRBV30 combines with J gene TRBJ2-2; the D is unclear. V lost 4 bases, J lost 3 bases, and 9 bases lay in between. This CDR3 region has 13 residues. Germline CDR1 and CDR2: GTSNPN and SVGIG (reference sequence). CDR3 sequence (DNA): TGTGCCTGGAATCGCGGTTACACCGGGGAGCTGTTTTTT. Amino acids: CAWNRGYTGELFF. The full variable domain, with the rest looked up from reference TRBV30 and TRBJ2-2, is SQTIHQWPATLVQPVGSPLSLECTVEGTSNPNLYWYRQAAGRGLQLLFYSVGIGQISSEVPQNLSASRPQDRQFILSSKKLLLSDSGFYLCAWNRGYTGELFFGEGSRLTVL.

This clone showed up just once. The chain employs TRBV5-6 and TRBJ1-1; 7 nucleotides align to TRBD1. The CDR3 loop spans 14 amino acids. Trimming removed 5 bases from V and 3 bases from J; junction bases left unmatched: 7. CDR1 is SGHDT, CDR2 YYEEEE, per germline. For the CDR3, the DNA is TGTGCCAGCAGGTCTTGGGACAGTGACACTGAAGCTTTCTTT. It yields the protein CASRSWDSDTEAFF.

V and J are TRBV9 and TRBJ2-2; 7 nucleotides line up with TRBD2. The CDR3 is 14 residues long. CDR1 and CDR2 (germline): SGDLS, YYNGEE. Trimming removed 3 bases from V and 7 bases from J; junction bases left unmatched: 6. The CDR3 region is CASSGWGGSGELFF. The CDR3 coding sequence is TGTGCCAGCAGCGGTTGGGGGGGTAGCGGGGAGCTGTTTTTT. Combining the CDR3 with reference TRBV9 and TRBJ2-2 gives the whole variable domain DSGVTQTPKHLITATGQRVTLRCSPRSGDLSVYWYQQSLDQGLQFLIQYYNGEERAKGNILERFSAQQFPDLHSELNLSSLELGDSALYFCASSGWGGSGELFFGEGSRLTVL.

The rearrangement joins TRBV19 to TRBJ2-3, with D hard to call. V lost 4 bases and J lost 7, with 9 bases in between. Per the germline V gene, CDR1 is LNHDA and CDR2 is SQIVND (reference sequence). The length of the CDR3 is 12 residues. The DNA of the CDR3 is TGTGCCAGTAGTAACGACGCGCATACGCAGTATTTT. This gives the protein CASSNDAHTQYF.

J is TRBJ2-3 and V is TRBV4-1; D is unclear. CDR3 length: 18 residues. Trimming took 1 base from V and 5 from J, leaving 22 bases between them. The germline V gene has CDR1 MGHRA and CDR2 YSYEKL. The CDR3 reads CASSQVLRLGGEGDTQYF. CDR3 nucleotide sequence: TGCGCCAGCAGCCAAGTCCTCAGGCTGGGCGGAGAAGGAGATACGCAGTATTTT.

The chain couples TRBV11-2 to TRBJ1-1; D gene ambiguous. The V gene's germline CDR1 is SGHAT and CDR2 FQNNGV. This CDR3 is built from 13 residues. With 7 bases removed from V and 5 bases from J, the gap between germline ends came to 14 bases. The DNA of the CDR3 is TGTGCCAGCAACTACGTATCGGGGACTGAAGCTTTCTTT. Its protein is CASNYVSGTEAFF.

The chain has TRBV5-4 and TRBJ1-4, with D perhaps TRBD1 (5 bases). With 3 bases removed from V and 8 bases from J, the gap between germline ends came to 14 bases. The CDR3 runs to 14 residues. CDR1 and CDR2 from the germline V gene are SGHNT and YYREEE (reference sequence). CDR3 region: CASSWGGMKEKLFF. CDR3 DNA sequence: TGTGCCAGCAGCTGGGGGGGGATGAAGGAAAAACTGTTTTTT.

The V gene is TRBV7-2, the J gene TRBJ1-5; 8 bases match TRBD1. This CDR3 has 13 residues. Trimming took 6 bases from V and 7 from J; bases not matched to a gene: 5. The germline gives CDR1 SGHTA, CDR2 FQGNSA. The CDR3 is CASRSGGGQPQHF. The CDR3 DNA sequence: TGTGCCAGCAGATCAGGGGGCGGCCAGCCCCAGCATTTT.

The chain is built from TRBV3-1 (or the pseudogene TRBV3-2) and TRBJ1-6, with TRBD1 matching over 9 bases. Trimming at V came to 8 bases and at J to 10 bases, leaving 9 bases not matched to a gene. This CDR3 comprises 14 residues. Looked up from germline, CDR1 is LGHDT and CDR2 is YNNKEL (reference sequence). The CDR3, as DNA: TGTGCCAGCCGGGTGGACAGGGGAGGATCACCCCTCCACTTT. Translating it yields CASRVDRGGSPLHF.

V and J are TRBV9 and TRBJ1-2; 7 bases are a match to TRBD1. In germline, CDR1 is SGDLS, CDR2 YYNGEE. The J segment lost 2 bases and the V segment lost 3 bases, leaving 4 bases of the junction unmatched. There are 14 residues in the CDR3. CDR3 amino acids: CASSAQGENYGYTF. As DNA, the CDR3 is TGTGCCAGCAGCGCCCAGGGGGAAAACTATGGCTACACCTTC.

The J gene is TRBJ1-1, the V gene TRBV6-4, with no clear D. CDR1 and CDR2 (germline): MRHNA, SNTAGT. The V end lost 5 bases, the J end lost 4 bases, and 11 bases lay between the germline ends. This CDR3 has 13 residues. CDR3: CASSREVGTEAFF. The DNA of the CDR3 is TGTGCCAGCAGTAGAGAAGTGGGCACTGAAGCTTTCTTT.

This clone showed up just once. The chain couples TRBV12-3 or TRBV12-4 to TRBJ2-7; TRBD2 matches 8 bases. The V gene end was trimmed by 6 bases and the J gene end by 2 bases; junction bases not matched to a gene: 3. There are 13 residues in the CDR3. The CDR3 loop is CASRGGGTYEQYF. CDR3 DNA: TGTGCCAGCAGGGGCGGGGGGACCTACGAGCAGTACTTC.

The chain employs TRBV7-6 and TRBJ2-2, with 7 bases matching TRBD1. This CDR3 contains 18 residues. Germline assignment: CDR1 SGHVS and CDR2 FNYEAQ. Trimming at V came to 5 bases and at J to 3 bases, leaving 15 bases not matched to a gene. The CDR3 region is CASSLPSGTEAYTGELFF. The CDR3, as DNA: TGTGCCAGCAGCCTACCTTCCGGGACAGAGGCGTACACCGGGGAGCTGTTTTTT.

The chain joins TRBV20-1 to TRBJ2-7; 13 bases match TRBD2. The DNA end is more similar to TRBJ2-4, so the J call may be wrong. Germline V CDR1 and CDR2: DFQATT, SNEGSKA (reference sequence). The CDR3 contains 13 residues. CDR3 sequence: CSASTSGRAIQYF. For the CDR3, the DNA is TGCAGTGCTAGTACTAGCGGGAGGGCCATTCAGTACTTC.

The rearrangement joins TRBV9 to TRBJ2-2, with 10 bases fitting TRBD2. The CDR3 loop spans 15 amino acids. V trimming: 5 bases; J trimming: 1 base; junction bases outside the gene matches: 2. CDR1 is SGDLS and CDR2 is YYNGEE in the germline V gene. The CDR3 DNA follows: TGTGCCAGCAGTCGGACTAGCGGGAACACCGGGGAGCTGTTTTTT. Translating gives CASSRTSGNTGELFF.

This chain connects TRBV27 to TRBJ1-6; 7 bases agree with TRBD1. V dropped 3 bases and J dropped 8; count of bases not matched to a gene: 10. Germline-derived CDR1 and CDR2 are MNHEY and SMNVEV (reference sequence). This CDR3 has 16 amino acids. Here the CDR3 reads CASSFRGRGAYSPLHF. Here the CDR3 DNA reads TGTGCCAGCAGTTTCCGTGGCAGGGGGGCCTATTCACCCCTCCACTTT.